This record looks at one T cell receptor beta chain sequence and its context. Its specificity is not known. Unmatched junction bases numbered 10, after V lost 1 base and J lost 13 bases. The CDR3 spans 13 residues. Germline V gives CDR1 SEHNR, CDR2 FQNEAQ (reference sequence). This sample is part of a study of response to subunit inactivated influenza vaccine. TCRdb re-derived calls from the RT-PCR reads in MiXCR, one entry per CDR3 protein. In the table there are under 800,000 distinct CDR3 sequences, over 11% of which are singletons. Study-wide points: After each seasonal influenza vaccination, few new T cells are recruited, the authors suggested.

The clonotype was recovered from a man aged 50-59 years who received an inactivated influenza vaccine. Specimen: PBMCs from blood, collected 14 to 15 days before vaccination. The rearrangement uses TRBV7-9 and TRBJ2-7; 7 nucleotides line up with TRBD2. The CDR3 protein is CASSLDGGLRAYF. CDR3 nucleotide sequence: TGTGCCAGCAGCTTAGATGGGGGACTAAGGGCTTACTTC.